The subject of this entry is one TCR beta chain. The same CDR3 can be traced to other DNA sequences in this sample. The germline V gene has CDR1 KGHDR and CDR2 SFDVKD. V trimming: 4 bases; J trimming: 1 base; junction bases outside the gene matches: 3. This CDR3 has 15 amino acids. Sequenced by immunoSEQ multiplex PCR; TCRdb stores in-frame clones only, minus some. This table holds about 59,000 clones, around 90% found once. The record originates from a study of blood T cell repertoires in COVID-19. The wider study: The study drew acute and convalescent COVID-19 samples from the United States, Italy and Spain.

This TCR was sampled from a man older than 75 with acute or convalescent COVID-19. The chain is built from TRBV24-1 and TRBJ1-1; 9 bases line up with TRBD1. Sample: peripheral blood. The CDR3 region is CATSDPGQGNTEAFF. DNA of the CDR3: TGTGCCACCAGTGACCCGGGACAGGGGAACACTGAAGCTTTCTTT.